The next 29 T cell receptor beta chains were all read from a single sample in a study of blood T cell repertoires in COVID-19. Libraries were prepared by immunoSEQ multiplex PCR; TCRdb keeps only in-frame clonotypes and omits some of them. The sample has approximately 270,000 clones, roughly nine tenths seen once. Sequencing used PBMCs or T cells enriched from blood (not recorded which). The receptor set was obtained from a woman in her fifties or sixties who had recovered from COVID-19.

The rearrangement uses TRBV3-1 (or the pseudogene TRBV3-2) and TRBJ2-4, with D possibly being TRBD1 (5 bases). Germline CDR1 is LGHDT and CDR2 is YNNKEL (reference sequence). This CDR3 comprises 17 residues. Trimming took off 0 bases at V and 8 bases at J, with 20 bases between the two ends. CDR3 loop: CASSQDRNSLRRDIQYF. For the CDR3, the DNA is TGTGCCAGCAGCCAAGATAGGAACTCCCTTCGCAGGGACATTCAGTACTTC.

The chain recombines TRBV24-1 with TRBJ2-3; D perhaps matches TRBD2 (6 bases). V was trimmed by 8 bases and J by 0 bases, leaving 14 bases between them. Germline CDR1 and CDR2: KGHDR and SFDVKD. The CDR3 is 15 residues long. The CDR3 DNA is TGTGCCACCAACTCTCCTAGCGAGAGCACAGATACGCAGTATTTT. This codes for CATNSPSESTDTQYF.

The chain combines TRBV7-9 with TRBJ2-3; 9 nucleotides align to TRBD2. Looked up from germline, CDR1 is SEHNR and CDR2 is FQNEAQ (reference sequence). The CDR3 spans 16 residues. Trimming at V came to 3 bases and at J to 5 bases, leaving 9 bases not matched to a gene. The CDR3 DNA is TGTGCCAGCAGCTTTCGGAGTAGCGGGAGTAAAGATACGCAGTATTTT. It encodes CASSFRSSGSKDTQYF.

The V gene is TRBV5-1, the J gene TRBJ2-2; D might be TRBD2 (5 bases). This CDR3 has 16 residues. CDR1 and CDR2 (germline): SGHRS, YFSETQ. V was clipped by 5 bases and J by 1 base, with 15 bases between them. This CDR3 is CASRDRTGMNTGELFF. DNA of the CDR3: TGCGCCAGCAGAGACCGGACGGGAATGAACACCGGGGAGCTGTTTTTT.

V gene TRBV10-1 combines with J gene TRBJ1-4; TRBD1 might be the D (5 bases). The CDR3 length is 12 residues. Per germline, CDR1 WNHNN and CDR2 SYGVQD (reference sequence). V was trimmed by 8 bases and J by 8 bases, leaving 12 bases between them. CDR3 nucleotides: TGCGCCAGCCGGGGACTCGGGGAAAAACTGTTTTTT. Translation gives CASRGLGEKLFF.

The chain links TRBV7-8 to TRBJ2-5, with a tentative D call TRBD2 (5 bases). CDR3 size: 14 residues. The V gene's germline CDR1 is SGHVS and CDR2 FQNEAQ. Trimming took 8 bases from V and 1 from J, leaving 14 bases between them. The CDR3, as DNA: TGTGCCAGCCGGGATCCCTTGGGCCAAGAGACCCAGTACTTC. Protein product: CASRDPLGQETQYF.

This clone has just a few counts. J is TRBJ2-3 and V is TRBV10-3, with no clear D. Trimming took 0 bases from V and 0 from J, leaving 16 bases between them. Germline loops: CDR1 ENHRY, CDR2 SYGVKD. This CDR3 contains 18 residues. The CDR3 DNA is TGTGCCATCAGTGAGTCGAACCTTAGAGGAACTAGCACAGATACGCAGTATTTT. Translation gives CAISESNLRGTSTDTQYF.

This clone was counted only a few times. Written as DNA, the CDR3 is TGTGCCAGCAGCCCGACAGAGAATGAAAAACTGTTTTTT. It encodes CASSPTENEKLFF. The chain has TRBV7-9 and TRBJ1-4, with a possible D match to TRBD1 (5 bases). The V end was cut by 5 bases, the J end by 5 bases, with 9 bases between. Germline values: CDR1 SEHNR, CDR2 FQNEAQ (reference sequence). The length of the CDR3 is 13 residues.

CDR3 region: CASSLFGVDEQYF. The CDR3, as DNA: TGTGCCAGCAGCTTATTTGGAGTAGACGAGCAGTACTTC. The V call is TRBV5-6, the J call TRBJ2-7; D remains ambiguous. Trimming took 2 bases from V and 5 from J, leaving 11 bases between them. The CDR3 consists of 13 residues. Germline values: CDR1 SGHDT, CDR2 YYEEEE.

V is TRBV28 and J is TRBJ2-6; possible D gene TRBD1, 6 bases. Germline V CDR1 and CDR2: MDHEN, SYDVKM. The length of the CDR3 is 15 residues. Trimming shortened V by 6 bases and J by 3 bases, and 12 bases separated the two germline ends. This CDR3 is CASRQTGIGANVLTF. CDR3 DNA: TGTGCCAGCAGGCAAACAGGGATTGGGGCCAACGTCCTGACTTTC.

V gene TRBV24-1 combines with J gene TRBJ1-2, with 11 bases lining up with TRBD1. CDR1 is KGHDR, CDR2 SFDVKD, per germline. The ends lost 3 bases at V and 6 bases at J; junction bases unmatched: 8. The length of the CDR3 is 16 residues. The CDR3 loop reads CATSDPGQGGFDGYTF. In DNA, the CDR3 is TGTGCCACCAGTGATCCGGGACAGGGGGGGTTTGATGGCTACACCTTC.

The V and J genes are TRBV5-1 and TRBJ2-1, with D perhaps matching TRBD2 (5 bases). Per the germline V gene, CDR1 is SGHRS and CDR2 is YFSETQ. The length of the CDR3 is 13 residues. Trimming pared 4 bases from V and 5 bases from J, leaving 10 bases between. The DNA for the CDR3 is TGCGCCAGCAGCATCGGACTCGACAATGAGCAGTTCTTC. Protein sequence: CASSIGLDNEQFF.

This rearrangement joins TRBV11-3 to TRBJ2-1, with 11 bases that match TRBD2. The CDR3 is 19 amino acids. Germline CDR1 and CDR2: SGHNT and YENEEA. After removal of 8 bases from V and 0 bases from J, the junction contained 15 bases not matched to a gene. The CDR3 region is CASFRRGTSGSSSYNEQFF. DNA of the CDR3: TGTGCCAGCTTCCGGCGTGGGACTAGCGGAAGTAGCTCCTACAATGAGCAGTTCTTC.

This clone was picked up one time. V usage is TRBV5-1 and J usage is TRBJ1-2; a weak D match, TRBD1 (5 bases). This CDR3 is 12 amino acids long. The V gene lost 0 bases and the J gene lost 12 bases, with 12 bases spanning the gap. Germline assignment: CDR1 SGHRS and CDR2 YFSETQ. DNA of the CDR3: TGCGCCAGCAGCTTGGACAGTACAGGCAACACCTTC. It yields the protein CASSLDSTGNTF.

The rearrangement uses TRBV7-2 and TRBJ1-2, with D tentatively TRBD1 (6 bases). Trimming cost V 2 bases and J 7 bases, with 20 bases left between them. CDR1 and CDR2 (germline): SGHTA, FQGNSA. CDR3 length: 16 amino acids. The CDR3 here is CASSLKEQGRIVGYTF. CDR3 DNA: TGTGCCAGCAGCTTAAAGGAACAGGGTAGAATCGTTGGCTACACCTTC.

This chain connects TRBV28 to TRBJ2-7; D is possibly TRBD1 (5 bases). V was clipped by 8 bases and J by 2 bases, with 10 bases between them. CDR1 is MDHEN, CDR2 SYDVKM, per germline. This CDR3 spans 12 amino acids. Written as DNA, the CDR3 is TGTGCCAGCTGCGACAGAACCTACGAGCAGTACTTC. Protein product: CASCDRTYEQYF.

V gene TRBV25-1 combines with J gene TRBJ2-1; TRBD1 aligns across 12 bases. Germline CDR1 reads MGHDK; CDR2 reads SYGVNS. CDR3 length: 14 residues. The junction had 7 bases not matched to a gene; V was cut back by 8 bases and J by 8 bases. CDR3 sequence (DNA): TGTGCCAGCCGAAAGGGACAGGGGGCATATGAGCAGTTCTTC. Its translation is CASRKGQGAYEQFF.

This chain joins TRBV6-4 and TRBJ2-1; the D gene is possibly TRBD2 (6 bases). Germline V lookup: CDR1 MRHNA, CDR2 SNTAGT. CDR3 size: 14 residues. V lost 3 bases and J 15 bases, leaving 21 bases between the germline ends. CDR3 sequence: CASSDRDSHGSRFF. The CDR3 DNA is TGTGCCAGCAGTGATAGGGACTCCCACGGGAGCAGGTTCTTC.

CDR3 amino acids: CASSLVVAGGTGELFF. The CDR3 DNA is TGCGCCAGCAGCTTGGTAGTAGCGGGAGGTACCGGGGAGCTGTTTTTT. The chain carries TRBV5-1 and TRBJ2-2; 10 bases match TRBD2. Per the germline V gene, CDR1 is SGHRS and CDR2 is YFSETQ. CDR3 size: 16 residues. The ends lost 0 bases at V and 5 bases at J; junction bases unmatched: 4. Combining the CDR3 with reference TRBV5-1 and TRBJ2-2 gives the whole variable domain KAGVTQTPRYLIKTRGQQVTLSCSPISGHRSVSWYQQTPGQGLQFLFEYFSETQRNKGNFPGRFSGRQFSNSRSEMNVSTLELGDSALYLCASSLVVAGGTGELFFGEGSRLTVL.

The DNA of the CDR3 is TGTGCCAGCAGTGAACCACAGCGGTACGAGCAGTACTTC. Residues: CASSEPQRYEQYF. The chain carries TRBV2 and TRBJ2-7; weak D call: TRBD2 (5 bases). The CDR3 consists of 13 residues. Trimming stripped 2 bases from V and 4 bases from J, with 9 bases between. Per germline, CDR1 SNHLY and CDR2 FYNNEI.

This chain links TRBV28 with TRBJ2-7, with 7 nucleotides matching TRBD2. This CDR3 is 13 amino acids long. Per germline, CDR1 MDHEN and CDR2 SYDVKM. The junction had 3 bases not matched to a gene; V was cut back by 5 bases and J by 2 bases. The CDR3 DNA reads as TGTGCCAGCAGTACGGGACTACCCTACGAGCAGTACTTC. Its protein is CASSTGLPYEQYF.

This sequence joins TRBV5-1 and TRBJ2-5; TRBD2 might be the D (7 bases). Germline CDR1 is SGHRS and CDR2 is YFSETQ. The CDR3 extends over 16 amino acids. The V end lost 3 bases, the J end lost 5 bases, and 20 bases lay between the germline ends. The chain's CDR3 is CASSSFGRGVEETQYF. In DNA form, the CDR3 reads TGCGCCAGCAGCTCCTTTGGGAGGGGGGTTGAGGAGACCCAGTACTTC.

CDR3 DNA: TGTGCCAGTACTGCGACTAGCGGGAGGATGGATACGCAGTATTTT. Its translation is CASTATSGRMDTQYF. The V call is TRBV19, the J call TRBJ2-3; 13 nucleotides match TRBD2. From germline, CDR1 is LNHDA and CDR2 SQIVND (reference sequence). CDR3 length equals 15 residues. The junction had 7 bases not matched to a gene; V was cut back by 7 bases and J by 6 bases. Drawing the rest from reference TRBV19 and TRBJ2-3, the complete variable domain is DGGITQSPKYLFRKEGQNVTLSCEQNLNHDAMYWYRQDPGQGLRLIYYSQIVNDFQKGDIAEGYSVSREKKESFPLTVTSAQKNPTAFYLCASTATSGRMDTQYFGPGTRLTVL.

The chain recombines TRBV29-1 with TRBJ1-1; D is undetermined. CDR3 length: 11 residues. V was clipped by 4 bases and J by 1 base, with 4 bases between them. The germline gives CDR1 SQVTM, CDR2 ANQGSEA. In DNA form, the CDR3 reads TGCAGCGTTGTTAAGAACACTGAAGCTTTCTTT. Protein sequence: CSVVKNTEAFF. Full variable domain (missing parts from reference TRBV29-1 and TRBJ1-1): SAVISQKPSRDICQRGTSLTIQCQVDSQVTMMFWYRQQPGQSLTLIATANQGSEATYESGFVIDKFPISRPNLTFSTLTVSNMSPEDSSIYLCSVVKNTEAFFGQGTRLTVV.

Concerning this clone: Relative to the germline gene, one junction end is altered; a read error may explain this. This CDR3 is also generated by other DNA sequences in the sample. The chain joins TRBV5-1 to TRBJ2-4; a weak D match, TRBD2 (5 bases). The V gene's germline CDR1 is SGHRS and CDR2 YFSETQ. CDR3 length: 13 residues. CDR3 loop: CASSLAAENIQYF. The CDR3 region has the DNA TGCGCCAGCAGCCTAGCAGCCGAAAACATTCAGTACTTC.

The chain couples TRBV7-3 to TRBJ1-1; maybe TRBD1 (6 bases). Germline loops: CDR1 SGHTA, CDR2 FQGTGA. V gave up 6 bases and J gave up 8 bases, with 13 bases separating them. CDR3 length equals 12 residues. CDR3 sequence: CASSSSGTEAFF. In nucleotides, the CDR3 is TGTGCCAGCAGTTCTTCCGGGACAGAAGCTTTCTTT.

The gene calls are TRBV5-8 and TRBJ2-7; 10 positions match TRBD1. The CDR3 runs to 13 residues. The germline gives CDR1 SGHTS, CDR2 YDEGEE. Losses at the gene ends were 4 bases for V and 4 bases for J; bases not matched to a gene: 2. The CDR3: CASSRDRGYEQYF. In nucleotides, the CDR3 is TGTGCCAGCAGCAGGGACAGGGGTTACGAGCAGTACTTC.

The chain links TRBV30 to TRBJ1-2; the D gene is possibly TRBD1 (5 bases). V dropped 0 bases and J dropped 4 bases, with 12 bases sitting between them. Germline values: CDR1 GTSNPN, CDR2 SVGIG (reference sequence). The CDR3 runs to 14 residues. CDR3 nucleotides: TGTGCCTGGAGTGTACAGGCGCTTACCTATGGCTACACCTTC. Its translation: CAWSVQALTYGYTF.

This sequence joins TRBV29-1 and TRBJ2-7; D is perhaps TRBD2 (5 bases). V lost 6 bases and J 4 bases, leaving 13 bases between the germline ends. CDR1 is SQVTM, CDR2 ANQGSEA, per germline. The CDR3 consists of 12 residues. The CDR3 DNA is TGCAGCGTAGCCCTAGGCGGGTACGAGCAGTACTTC. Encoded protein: CSVALGGYEQYF.